Presented here are 8 T cell receptor beta chains from one specimen sequenced in a study of control samples from healthy donors and cancer patients. TCRdb keeps only in-frame clones here, not all; method: immunoSEQ multiplex PCR. The data contain 75,000 to 90,000 clones, 89% of them singletons. The specimen sequenced was blood. Receptors originate from a man aged 50-59 years in good health.

This clone showed up just once. The genes are TRBV4-1 and TRBJ1-2; 10 bases match TRBD1. The CDR3 has 15 amino acids. Germline V gene sequence: CDR1 MGHRA, CDR2 YSYEKL. J lost 2 bases, V lost 3 bases, and 3 bases had no gene match. This CDR3 reads CASSHRTGGNYGYTF. The CDR3 DNA sequence: TGCGCCAGCAGCCACAGGACAGGGGGGAACTATGGCTACACCTTC.

The chain links TRBV3-1 (or the pseudogene TRBV3-2) to TRBJ1-2; perhaps TRBD1 as D (6 bases). Per the germline V gene, CDR1 is LGHDT and CDR2 is YNNKEL (reference sequence). The CDR3 consists of 13 residues. Trimming removed 4 bases from V and 3 bases from J, with 9 bases in between. This CDR3 reads CASSPQGDYGYTF. CDR3 sequence (DNA): TGTGCCAGCAGCCCACAGGGTGACTATGGCTACACCTTC.

The V and J genes are TRBV6-2 or TRBV6-3 and TRBJ2-5; TRBD1 is a possible D gene (5 bases). The CDR3 runs to 14 residues. Germline assignment: CDR1 MNHEY and CDR2 SVGEGT. V was shortened by 6 bases and J by 5 bases, with 16 bases between the two germline ends. The CDR3: CASSPQGIEETQYF. The CDR3 DNA reads as TGTGCCAGCAGCCCCCAGGGTATCGAGGAGACCCAGTACTTC.

The rearrangement links TRBV4-2 to TRBJ1-2, with a weak D call TRBD1 (5 bases). Germline CDR1 LGHNA, CDR2 YNFKEQ. The CDR3 contains 15 residues. The germline V and J ends were trimmed by 0 bases and 0 bases, with 8 bases remaining between them. The chain's CDR3 is CASSQDMTANYGYTF. CDR3 DNA sequence: TGTGCCAGCAGCCAAGATATGACAGCTAACTATGGCTACACCTTC.

V usage is TRBV4-1 and J usage is TRBJ1-5; D gene unclear. The CDR3 runs 13 residues. V dropped 5 bases and J dropped 5 bases, with 10 bases sitting between them. Germline CDR1 reads MGHRA; CDR2 reads YSYEKL. DNA of the CDR3: TGCGCCAGCAGCGATTTAAGAGATCAGCCCCAGCATTTT. Protein product: CASSDLRDQPQHF.

The chain couples TRBV19 to TRBJ1-3, with TRBD1 identical over 7 bases. Germline values: CDR1 LNHDA, CDR2 SQIVND (reference sequence). This CDR3 is built from 14 residues. Losses at the gene ends were 7 bases for V and 1 base for J; bases not matched to a gene: 4. CDR3 sequence (DNA): TGTGCCAGTACCAGACAGGGTTCTGGAAACACCATATATTTT. This translates into CASTRQGSGNTIYF.

The V gene is TRBV2, the J gene TRBJ1-4; D is possibly TRBD1 (5 bases). Germline values: CDR1 SNHLY, CDR2 FYNNEI. Trimming took 6 bases from V and 10 from J, leaving 15 bases between them. The CDR3 has 13 amino acids. As DNA, the CDR3 is TGTGCCAGCAGGGGGACCAGCTCTGGAAAACTGTTTTTT. Protein sequence: CASRGTSSGKLFF. The complete variable domain, with remaining parts taken from reference TRBV2 and TRBJ1-4, reads EPEVTQTPSHQVTQMGQEVILRCVPISNHLYFYWYRQILGQKVEFLVSFYNNEISEKSEIFDDQFSVERPDGSNFTLKIRSTKLEDSAMYFCASRGTSSGKLFFGSGTQLSVL.

J is TRBJ2-5 and V is TRBV6-2 or TRBV6-3; no clear D. Trimming left V 4 bases short and J 0 bases short, with 9 bases between. This CDR3 has 14 amino acids. Germline V CDR1 and CDR2: MNHEY, SVGEGT. The CDR3 nucleotides read TGTGCCAGCAGTTCCCGGGTGTACCAAGAGACCCAGTACTTC. Translation gives CASSSRVYQETQYF.